The T cell receptor (beta chain) under discussion was sequenced for a study of OX40 agonist ivuxolimab in advanced cancers. Study details: All patients had ivuxolimab intravenously every 2 weeks at 0.01 to 10 mg/kg. With a range of roughly 20 to 80, age averaged roughly 61 years, and around 83% were male.

Baseline, cycle 4 day 1, and cycle 7 day 1 were the blood sampling points. With regard to this clone: As yet, its antigen is unknown.

Findings of the study overall: The investigators did not determine what antigen specificity the expanded peripheral T cells had.

Clones were sequenced by immunoSEQ multiplex PCR, and TCRdb holds only the in-frame ones, with some missing. Of about 29,000 clones in the sample, 92% were seen once. This CDR3 comprises 17 residues. V was cut by 0 bases and J by 7 bases, with 20 bases left in between. Germline V gives CDR1 LNHNV, CDR2 YYDKDF (reference sequence). Specimen: CD4+ or CD8+ T cells sorted from blood, collected in a trial of the OX40 agonist ivuxolimab. The chain combines TRBV15 with TRBJ2-3; D gene uncertain. The sequence was obtained from an adult with an advanced solid tumor such as melanoma, head and neck, liver or kidney cancer. DNA of the CDR3: TGTGCCACCAGCAGAGATATTGCGACTGCAATGGGGAATACGCAGTATTTT. Amino acids: CATSRDIATAMGNTQYF.